The T cell receptor (beta chain) described here comes from a study of cytomegalovirus exposure and HLA in healthy donors. This PCR relied on a set of 60 Vbeta primers and 13 Jbeta primers. Assay: immunoSEQ multiplex PCR; the TCRdb copy retains only in-frame clones and omits some. The repertoire consists of about 130,000 clones, with 81% occurring once and the leading ten covering about 3.9%. The CDR3 loop spans 16 amino acids. CDR1 and CDR2 from the germline V gene are MNHEY and SMNVEV (reference sequence). J was trimmed by 0 bases and V by 6 bases; bases with no gene match: 10. As to this clone: The antigen remains undetermined.

Study findings and constraints: Immune exposure information available was restricted to CMV serostatus. Productive status was seen about 87% or about 30% of the time for most TCR beta V segments in an earlier analysis. TCR beta chains associated with HLA were, in a later analysis, more clonally expanded than equally common others. Sequencing depth roughly uniform across donors was assumed in presence/absence analyses.

The gene calls are TRBV27 and TRBJ2-7; TRBD1 matches 8 bases. Sequencing was carried out using PBMCs. The receptor's source is a man between 18 and 29 years old in good health and CMV-seropositive. CDR3 coding DNA: TGTGCCAGCAGCGCCTCCAGGGGGCTATTCTCCTACGAGCAGTACTTC. Translated, it gives CASSASRGLFSYEQYF.